Presented here are 18 T cell receptor beta chains from one specimen sequenced in a study of blood T cell repertoires in COVID-19 (dated by TCRdb to 2020 to 2021). Library construction relied on the immunoSEQ multiplex PCR assay. TCRdb stores this immuneACCESS table with in-frame sequences only. Part of the clones is absent; in the studies checked, under half of the shortfall reflects unresolved V genes, and no reason is known for the rest. The sample has roughly 400,000 clones on record, around 87% of them singletons. The biggest ten clones account for around 9.3% of the sample. The specimen sequenced was PBMCs or T cells enriched from blood (not recorded which). The receptors were gathered from a woman in her fifties or sixties who had recovered from COVID-19.

The table lists this clone with a few counts. J is TRBJ2-5 and V is TRBV2, with TRBD2 matching 12 bases. V shed 3 bases, J shed 1 base, and the junction held 6 bases outside the gene matches. Germline V lookup: CDR1 SNHLY, CDR2 FYNNEI. This CDR3 comprises 17 residues. CDR3 DNA sequence: TGTGCCAGCAGTGAGTCTAGCGGGGGGGCCCTCCAAGAGACCCAGTACTTC. It codes for CASSESSGGALQETQYF.

This rearrangement joins TRBV6-5 to TRBJ1-2, with 10 bases matching TRBD1. V shed 5 bases and J 6 bases; nucleotides not matched to a gene: 9. Germline V gene data show CDR1 as MNHEY and CDR2 as SVGAGI. The CDR3 length is 15 residues. CDR3 loop: CASSRETGGADGYTF. In nucleotides, the CDR3 is TGTGCCAGCAGTCGAGAGACAGGGGGCGCCGATGGCTACACCTTC.

V is TRBV28 and J is TRBJ1-1; D is possibly TRBD1 (6 bases). Between the trimmed V and J ends, which lost 7 bases and 5 bases, there was a span of 17 bases. From germline, CDR1 is MDHEN and CDR2 SYDVKM. The CDR3 has 14 amino acids. CDR3 sequence reads: CASTSMTGRTEAFF. The CDR3 DNA follows: TGTGCCAGCACCTCCATGACAGGCAGAACTGAAGCTTTCTTT.

The genes are TRBV18 and TRBJ1-2; D is unresolved. Trimming took off 6 bases at V and 4 bases at J, with 15 bases between the two ends. The CDR3 totals 14 residues. The germline V gene has CDR1 KGHSH and CDR2 LQKENI. The CDR3 spells CASSYNTASYGYTF. CDR3 nucleotide sequence: TGTGCCAGCTCGTACAACACAGCAAGCTATGGCTACACCTTC.

V is TRBV3-1 (or the pseudogene TRBV3-2) and J is TRBJ1-4; weak D call: TRBD1 (6 bases). V lost 8 bases to trimming and J lost 7 bases, with 17 bases between them. Germline CDR1 LGHDT, CDR2 YNNKEL (reference sequence). This CDR3 spans 14 amino acids. The CDR3 DNA sequence: TGTGCCAGCCGACAGGCCGGCCTGGGTGAAAAACTGTTTTTT. Translated, it gives CASRQAGLGEKLFF.

V usage is TRBV4-1 and J usage is TRBJ1-1; tentatively, D is TRBD1 (5 bases). In germline, CDR1 is MGHRA, CDR2 YSYEKL. The CDR3 totals 16 residues. The germline V and J ends were trimmed by 0 bases and 9 bases, with 20 bases remaining between them. CDR3 loop: CASSQDFSGGAVQAFF. The CDR3 bases are TGCGCCAGCAGCCAAGATTTTTCAGGAGGGGCGGTGCAAGCTTTCTTT.

CDR3 sequence (DNA): TGTGCCAGCAGTTTCCCCGGGATGAACACTGAAGCTTTCTTT. As protein: CASSFPGMNTEAFF. This chain joins TRBV28 and TRBJ1-1; D call uncertain. The CDR3 extends over 14 amino acids. Germline V CDR1 and CDR2: MDHEN, SYDVKM. V gave up 3 bases and J gave up 0 bases, with 8 bases separating them. The full variable domain, with the rest looked up from reference TRBV28 and TRBJ1-1, is DVKVTQSSRYLVKRTGEKVFLECVQDMDHENMFWYRQDPGLGLRLIYFSYDVKMKEKGDIPEGYSVSREKKERFSLILESASTNQTSMYLCASSFPGMNTEAFFGQGTRLTVV.

V and J are TRBV5-1 and TRBJ2-3, with D possibly TRBD2 on 5 matching bases. The CDR3 runs 14 residues. The ends were cut back, 4 bases at V and 0 bases at J, with 9 bases in the middle. Germline V lookup: CDR1 SGHRS, CDR2 YFSETQ. CDR3 region: CASSGGISTDTQYF. CDR3 nucleotide sequence: TGCGCCAGCAGCGGAGGCATTAGCACAGATACGCAGTATTTT.

The J gene is TRBJ1-2, the V gene TRBV28; 9 nucleotides align to TRBD1. The CDR3 consists of 13 residues. The ends lost 5 bases at V and 4 bases at J; junction bases unmatched: 2. Germline V CDR1 and CDR2: MDHEN, SYDVKM. In nucleotides, the CDR3 is TGTGCCAGCAGTCCGGACAGGGGCTATGGCTACACCTTC. As protein: CASSPDRGYGYTF.

This chain connects TRBV3-1 (or the pseudogene TRBV3-2) to TRBJ1-5, with TRBD1 identical over 9 bases. This CDR3 has 15 amino acids. CDR1 LGHDT and CDR2 YNNKEL come from the germline V gene (reference sequence). Germline trimming cut 2 bases from V and 7 bases from J; bases unmatched to any gene: 6. The CDR3 here is CASSQQQGAGQPQHF. The CDR3 DNA follows: TGTGCCAGCAGCCAACAACAGGGGGCAGGACAGCCCCAGCATTTT.

The chain recombines TRBV5-1 with TRBJ1-3; 7 bases map to TRBD1. The length of the CDR3 is 18 residues. Germline V gene lookup returns CDR1 SGHRS and CDR2 YFSETQ. The V segment lost 4 bases and the J segment 8 bases; nucleotides outside the gene matches: 21. The CDR3 loop is CASSPRPLGTVGIDTIYF. The CDR3 DNA reads TGCGCCAGCAGCCCGAGGCCCCTCGGGACAGTTGGAATTGACACCATATATTTT.

For this clone: The sample contains more than one DNA sequence encoding this CDR3. The genes are TRBV30 and TRBJ1-1, with a tentative D call TRBD1 (5 bases). V lost 5 bases and J lost 0, with 10 bases in between. Germline CDR1 GTSNPN, CDR2 SVGIG (reference sequence). The CDR3 loop spans 13 amino acids. CDR3 coding DNA: TGTGCCTGGTCCAGGGAACTGAACACTGAAGCTTTCTTT. It codes for CAWSRELNTEAFF.

The chain has TRBV4-3 and TRBJ2-1; TRBD2 is a possible D gene (7 bases). Per germline, CDR1 LGHNA and CDR2 YSLEER. Trimming pared 2 bases from V and 9 bases from J, leaving 17 bases between. The CDR3 runs to 15 residues. CDR3 protein: CASSQSAGARGEQFF. CDR3 sequence (DNA): TGCGCCAGCAGCCAAAGCGCGGGGGCCCGGGGTGAGCAGTTCTTC.

J is TRBJ2-1 and V is TRBV7-9; possibly TRBD2 for D (5 bases). The germline V and J ends were trimmed by 5 bases and 9 bases, with 11 bases remaining between them. The CDR3 is 12 amino acids. The germline CDR1 and CDR2 sequences are SEHNR and FQNEAQ (reference sequence). The CDR3 loop reads CASSRTRTEQFF. CDR3 nucleotide sequence: TGTGCCAGCAGCCGAACTAGGACTGAGCAGTTCTTC.

This rearrangement joins TRBV2 to TRBJ1-2, with 8 positions matching TRBD1. The V gene's germline CDR1 is SNHLY and CDR2 FYNNEI. The junction had 4 bases not matched to a gene; V was cut back by 2 bases and J by 8 bases. This CDR3 is built from 13 residues. CDR3 DNA sequence: TGTGCCAGCAGTGAACAGGGGGCGGCGGGCTACACCTTC. Residues: CASSEQGAAGYTF. The entire variable domain, with the rest obtained from reference TRBV2 and TRBJ1-2, is as follows: EPEVTQTPSHQVTQMGQEVILRCVPISNHLYFYWYRQILGQKVEFLVSFYNNEISEKSEIFDDQFSVERPDGSNFTLKIRSTKLEDSAMYFCASSEQGAAGYTFGSGTRLTVV.

The chain couples TRBV7-9 to TRBJ2-5; 7 bases are shared with TRBD1. Trimming removed 5 bases from V and 1 base from J; junction bases left unmatched: 10. There are 16 residues in the CDR3. Germline V lookup: CDR1 SEHNR, CDR2 FQNEAQ (reference sequence). This chain's CDR3 is CASSDRGRTGQETQYF. The CDR3 region has the DNA TGTGCCAGCAGCGATAGGGGACGGACAGGCCAAGAGACCCAGTACTTC.

The gene calls are TRBV6-5 and TRBJ1-4; 11 bases align to TRBD1. This CDR3 has 14 amino acids. The V segment lost 7 bases and the J segment 7 bases; nucleotides outside the gene matches: 5. The germline gives CDR1 MNHEY, CDR2 SVGAGI. DNA of the CDR3: TGTGCCAGCACTCATGGACAGGGGGCTGAAAAACTGTTTTTT. Residues: CASTHGQGAEKLFF.

As for this clone: Other DNA sequences in this specimen translate into the identical CDR3. The chain has TRBV10-3 and TRBJ1-5; TRBD1 might be the D (6 bases). V was shortened by 0 bases and J by 6 bases, with 12 bases between the two germline ends. Germline-derived CDR1 and CDR2 are ENHRY and SYGVKD. The CDR3 runs 15 residues. The CDR3 loop reads CAISESGGVGQPQHF. In DNA form, the CDR3 reads TGTGCCATCAGTGAGTCAGGGGGAGTGGGTCAGCCCCAGCATTTT.